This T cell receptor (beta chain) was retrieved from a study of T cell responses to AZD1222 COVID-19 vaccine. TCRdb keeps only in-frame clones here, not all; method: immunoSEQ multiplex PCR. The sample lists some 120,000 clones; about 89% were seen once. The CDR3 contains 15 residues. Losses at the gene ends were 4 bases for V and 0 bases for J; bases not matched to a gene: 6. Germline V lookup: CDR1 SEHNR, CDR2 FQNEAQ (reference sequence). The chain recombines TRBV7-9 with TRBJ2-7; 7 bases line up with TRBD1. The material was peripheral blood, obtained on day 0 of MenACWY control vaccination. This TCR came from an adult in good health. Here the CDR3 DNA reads TGTGCCAGCAGCTCTGGACAGGAATTCTCCTACGAGCAGTACTTC. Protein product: CASSSGQEFSYEQYF.